One sample yielded the 29 T cell receptor beta chains listed below, sequenced in a study of blood T cell repertoires in COVID-19. The assay was immunoSEQ multiplex PCR, and TCRdb's table has in-frame clones only and misses some. The data show roughly 250,000 clones, with approximately 83% seen just once and about 3.3% held by the top ten. The sequencing sample was made of PBMCs or T cells enriched from blood (not recorded which). All receptors come from a middle-aged woman with acute COVID-19.

In this sample, this clone turned up once. This chain links TRBV3-1 (or the pseudogene TRBV3-2) with TRBJ2-1, with D perhaps TRBD1 (6 bases). The CDR3 loop spans 13 amino acids. The V gene's germline CDR1 is LGHDT and CDR2 YNNKEL (reference sequence). V dropped 2 bases and J dropped 10 bases, with 12 bases sitting between them. CDR3 DNA sequence: TGTGCCAGCAGCCAATTAAGGACAGCCGAGCAGTTCTTC. Translating gives CASSQLRTAEQFF.

The genes are TRBV5-1 and TRBJ2-1, with 7 positions matching TRBD2. This CDR3 has 16 residues. Germline V gene sequence: CDR1 SGHRS, CDR2 YFSETQ. The ends lost 0 bases at V and 8 bases at J; junction bases unmatched: 11. The CDR3 region is CASSLARGGSVDEQFF. The CDR3 DNA follows: TGCGCCAGCAGCTTGGCAAGGGGCGGGAGCGTCGATGAGCAGTTCTTC.

The J gene is TRBJ2-2, the V gene TRBV2; tentative D call: TRBD2 (5 bases). Trimming cost V 7 bases and J 3 bases, with 15 bases left between them. CDR1 is SNHLY, CDR2 FYNNEI, per germline. The CDR3 is 15 amino acids. CDR3: CASIRLAGDTGELFF. The CDR3, as DNA: TGTGCCAGCATTCGATTGGCGGGTGACACCGGGGAGCTGTTTTTT.

This chain links TRBV24-1 with TRBJ2-5, with a weak D call TRBD2 (6 bases). V dropped 5 bases and J dropped 3 bases, with 9 bases sitting between them. CDR1 is KGHDR, CDR2 SFDVKD, per germline. CDR3 length equals 13 residues. The DNA of the CDR3 is TGTGCCACCAGTGGGCGCGGGGAAGAGACCCAGTACTTC. This sequence encodes CATSGRGEETQYF.

The genes are TRBV12-5 and TRBJ2-5; 16 bases line up with TRBD2. CDR3 length: 17 residues. The J segment lost 5 bases and the V segment lost 0 bases, leaving 3 bases of the junction unmatched. Looked up from germline, CDR1 is LGHNT and CDR2 is FRNRAP. The CDR3 nucleotides are TGTGCTAGTGGTTTGGTGGGACTAGCGGGAGGGCTGGAGACCCAGTACTTC. Its protein product is CASGLVGLAGGLETQYF.

The chain combines TRBV5-4 with TRBJ1-1; 7 bases align to TRBD1. The germline gives CDR1 SGHNT, CDR2 YYREEE (reference sequence). The CDR3 consists of 15 residues. After removal of 5 bases from V and 1 base from J, the junction contained 8 bases not matched to a gene. CDR3 coding DNA: TGTGCCAGCAGTTTACCGGGACAGTGGAACACTGAAGCTTTCTTT. It is translated as CASSLPGQWNTEAFF.

In regard to this clone: This same CDR3 is encoded by further DNA sequences in the sample. V gene TRBV29-1 combines with J gene TRBJ2-1, with a possible D match to TRBD2 (5 bases). The CDR3 has 14 amino acids. V was cut by 1 base and J by 0 bases, with 7 bases left in between. The V gene's germline CDR1 is SQVTM and CDR2 ANQGSEA. The CDR3 region is CSVEVRGSYNEQFF. As DNA, the CDR3 is TGCAGCGTTGAAGTCCGGGGCTCCTACAATGAGCAGTTCTTC.

The rearrangement uses TRBV2 and TRBJ2-1, with 7 bases lining up with TRBD2. In germline, CDR1 is SNHLY, CDR2 FYNNEI. The length of the CDR3 is 17 residues. V gave up 9 bases and J gave up 0 bases; unmatched junction bases: 14. The CDR3 coding sequence is TGTGCCAGTCTAAGGACTAGTCTTAATAGCTCCTACAATGAGCAGTTCTTC. Amino acid sequence: CASLRTSLNSSYNEQFF.

The V and J genes are TRBV27 and TRBJ2-7; the D gene is possibly TRBD1 (5 bases). V lost 0 bases and J lost 1, with 13 bases in between. The CDR3 is made up of 16 amino acids. CDR1 is MNHEY and CDR2 is SMNVEV in the germline V gene (reference sequence). The CDR3 DNA reads TGTGCCAGCAGTTTATCAGGCCCCCGGACATCCTACGAGCAGTACTTC. It specifies CASSLSGPRTSYEQYF.

The chain is built from TRBV10-1 and TRBJ2-7; D perhaps matches TRBD1 (5 bases). The V end was cut by 3 bases, the J end by 3 bases, with 9 bases between. There are 13 residues in the CDR3. Germline values: CDR1 WNHNN, CDR2 SYGVQD (reference sequence). In DNA, the CDR3 is TGCGCCAGCAGTGAAGGGGTAGACTACGAGCAGTACTTC. This gives the protein CASSEGVDYEQYF.

This chain connects TRBV6-2 or TRBV6-3 to TRBJ1-2, with TRBD1 as a possible D gene (6 bases). Germline V gene sequence: CDR1 MNHEY, CDR2 SVGEGT. This CDR3 spans 15 amino acids. Trimming removed 2 bases from V and 6 bases from J, with 16 bases in between. The CDR3 spells CASSYLLTGGNGYTF. CDR3 DNA sequence: TGTGCCAGCAGTTACCTCCTGACGGGGGGCAATGGCTACACCTTC.

This clone appeared once. The genes are TRBV30 and TRBJ2-7; unclear D gene. Per germline, CDR1 GTSNPN and CDR2 SVGIG (reference sequence). The germline V and J ends were trimmed by 2 bases and 0 bases, with 2 bases remaining between them. This CDR3 region has 11 residues. Written as DNA, the CDR3 is TGTGCCTGGAGTCTCTCCTACGAGCAGTACTTC. Translated, it gives CAWSLSYEQYF. Full variable domain (outside the CDR3, taken from reference TRBV30 and TRBJ2-7): SQTIHQWPATLVQPVGSPLSLECTVEGTSNPNLYWYRQAAGRGLQLLFYSVGIGQISSEVPQNLSASRPQDRQFILSSKKLLLSDSGFYLCAWSLSYEQYFGPGTRLTVT.

J is TRBJ2-1 and V is TRBV11-3; tentatively, D is TRBD1 (7 bases). This CDR3 spans 14 amino acids. The V end was cut by 11 bases, the J end by 3 bases, with 17 bases between. Germline V gives CDR1 SGHNT, CDR2 YENEEA. The CDR3 is CASAGAGGYNEQFF. The CDR3 nucleotides are TGTGCCTCAGCGGGTGCAGGGGGCTACAATGAGCAGTTCTTC.

V gene TRBV6-2 or TRBV6-3 combines with J gene TRBJ2-7; D perhaps matches TRBD2 (6 bases). In germline, CDR1 is MNHEY, CDR2 SVGEGT. Trimming pared 6 bases from V and 7 bases from J, leaving 16 bases between. The CDR3 has 13 amino acids. CDR3 nucleotide sequence: TGTGCCAGCAGCCACCAAGGGGCGGGGGAGCAGTACTTC. As protein: CASSHQGAGEQYF.

This clone was counted only a few times. The chain joins TRBV3-1 (or the pseudogene TRBV3-2) to TRBJ1-2; D remains ambiguous. The CDR3 is 14 residues long. With 1 base removed from V and 5 bases from J, the gap between germline ends came to 11 bases. Germline values: CDR1 LGHDT, CDR2 YNNKEL (reference sequence). As DNA, the CDR3 is TGTGCCAGCAGCCAAGGGTCCGGGTTTTATGGCTACACCTTC. Amino acids: CASSQGSGFYGYTF.

This chain uses TRBV29-1 with TRBJ2-1; 9 nucleotides align to TRBD2. The germline V gene encodes CDR1 SQVTM and CDR2 ANQGSEA. Losses at the gene ends were 3 bases for V and 4 bases for J; bases not matched to a gene: 4. The CDR3 is 14 residues long. The CDR3 protein is CSVESTSGYNEQFF. Written as DNA, the CDR3 is TGCAGCGTTGAGTCGACTAGCGGATACAATGAGCAGTTCTTC.

The V call is TRBV7-8, the J call TRBJ2-3; tentative D call: TRBD1 (5 bases). V lost 5 bases, J lost 4 bases, and 13 bases lay in between. CDR3 length equals 14 residues. Per germline, CDR1 SGHVS and CDR2 FQNEAQ. The CDR3 spells CASSNHDSADTQYF. DNA of the CDR3: TGTGCCAGCAGCAATCACGACAGCGCAGATACGCAGTATTTT. The full variable domain, its missing parts supplied by reference TRBV7-8 and TRBJ2-3, is GAGVSQSPRYKVAKRGQDVALRCDPISGHVSLFWYQQALGQGPEFLTYFQNEAQLDKSGLPSDRFFAERPEGSVSTLKIQRTQQEDSAVYLCASSNHDSADTQYFGPGTRLTVL.

The V gene is TRBV7-2, the J gene TRBJ2-2, with D possibly being TRBD1 (6 bases). The germline V gene encodes CDR1 SGHTA and CDR2 FQGNSA. Trimming left V 5 bases short and J 6 bases short, with 13 bases between. This CDR3 is 14 amino acids long. As DNA, the CDR3 is TGTGCCAGCAGCAAAACAACAGGGCCCGGGGAGCTGTTTTTT. It is translated as CASSKTTGPGELFF. The complete variable domain, with remaining parts taken from reference TRBV7-2 and TRBJ2-2, reads GAGVSQSPSNKVTEKGKDVELRCDPISGHTALYWYRQSLGQGLEFLIYFQGNSAPDKSGLPSDRFSAERTGGSVSTLTIQRTQQEDSAVYLCASSKTTGPGELFFGEGSRLTVL.

The J gene is TRBJ2-3, the V gene TRBV18, with TRBD2 identical over 11 bases. Germline trimming cut 4 bases from V and 1 base from J; bases unmatched to any gene: 1. CDR1 is KGHSH, CDR2 LQKENI, per germline. This CDR3 is 15 amino acids long. The CDR3 region has the DNA TGTGCCAGCTCACGGACTAGCGGGCGCACAGATACGCAGTATTTT. Amino acids: CASSRTSGRTDTQYF.

The chain has TRBV23-1 and TRBJ2-1, with D tentatively TRBD2 (7 bases). TRBV23-1 is an ORF for which the function is uncertain. Trimming stripped 9 bases from V and 0 bases from J, with 21 bases between. This CDR3 has 17 amino acids. This chain's CDR3 is CARGGGPAASSYNEQFF. The DNA of the CDR3 is TGCGCCAGGGGAGGGGGGCCAGCCGCAAGCTCCTACAATGAGCAGTTCTTC.

This clone was seen a few times. V and J are TRBV5-1 and TRBJ1-2; D unclear. Germline V gene data show CDR1 as SGHRS and CDR2 as YFSETQ. The CDR3 spans 14 residues. V was shortened by 3 bases and J by 1 base, with 10 bases between the two germline ends. As DNA, the CDR3 is TGCGCCAGCAGCTCCCCGGGGAGTAACTATGGCTACACCTTC. Its translation: CASSSPGSNYGYTF. Combining the CDR3 with reference TRBV5-1 and TRBJ1-2 gives the whole variable domain KAGVTQTPRYLIKTRGQQVTLSCSPISGHRSVSWYQQTPGQGLQFLFEYFSETQRNKGNFPGRFSGRQFSNSRSEMNVSTLELGDSALYLCASSSPGSNYGYTFGSGTRLTVV.

The J gene is TRBJ1-1, the V gene TRBV19, with D possibly matching TRBD1 (6 bases). The CDR3 spans 13 residues. The ends were cut back, 5 bases at V and 4 bases at J, with 11 bases in the middle. CDR1 is LNHDA and CDR2 is SQIVND in the germline V gene (reference sequence). CDR3 loop: CASSHRVATEAFF. The CDR3 DNA sequence: TGTGCCAGTAGTCACAGGGTGGCCACTGAAGCTTTCTTT.

This chain joins TRBV13 and TRBJ2-1, with a possible D match to TRBD1 (5 bases). The V and J ends lost 2 bases and 3 bases respectively, with 8 bases between them. Germline values: CDR1 PRHDT, CDR2 FYEKMQ (reference sequence). This CDR3 has 14 residues. CDR3 amino acids: CASSLSQGYNEQFF. In DNA, the CDR3 is TGTGCCAGCAGCTTATCCCAGGGCTACAATGAGCAGTTCTTC.

The V gene is TRBV14, the J gene TRBJ2-5; no clear D gene. The CDR3 has 16 residues. V lost 3 bases, J lost 5 bases, and 19 bases lay in between. Germline assignment: CDR1 SGHDN and CDR2 FVKESK. The CDR3 coding sequence is TGTGCCAGCAGCCAGCTCAGCAGCATAGCTGGGGAGACCCAGTACTTC. Translation: CASSQLSSIAGETQYF.

The V and J genes are TRBV19 and TRBJ1-5; D gene unclear. Per the germline V gene, CDR1 is LNHDA and CDR2 is SQIVND (reference sequence). This CDR3 has 14 residues. V was pared by 6 bases and J by 5 bases, with 14 bases between. For the CDR3, the DNA is TGTGCCAGTAGCCTCCCGGGGATTGATCAGCCCCAGCATTTT. Residues: CASSLPGIDQPQHF.

The CDR3 here is CASSHDAPDNEQFF. The CDR3 DNA reads as TGTGCCAGCAGCCACGATGCGCCGGACAATGAGCAGTTCTTC. The chain combines TRBV4-2 with TRBJ2-1; no definite D call. The CDR3 spans 14 residues. Trimming took off 3 bases at V and 5 bases at J, with 11 bases between the two ends. CDR1 is LGHNA and CDR2 is YNFKEQ in the germline V gene.

The chain joins TRBV6-5 to TRBJ1-6; D possibly corresponds to TRBD1 (6 bases). V gave up 8 bases and J gave up 7 bases, with 12 bases separating them. Germline V gene lookup returns CDR1 MNHEY and CDR2 SVGAGI. This CDR3 region has 13 residues. The CDR3 DNA reads TGTGCCAGCGGAAACAGGGAAAATTCACCCCTCCACTTT. Protein: CASGNRENSPLHF.

The gene calls are TRBV6-5 and TRBJ1-6; 9 bases line up with TRBD1. The CDR3 covers 15 residues. Germline CDR1 is MNHEY and CDR2 is SVGAGI. V lost 4 bases and J lost 13; bases outside the gene matches: 11. CDR3 coding DNA: TGTGCCAGCAGTTTCGGGACAGGGTCCCAGTGGCCCCTCCACTTT. Amino acids: CASSFGTGSQWPLHF.

This chain links TRBV7-9 with TRBJ1-3, with D maybe TRBD1 (5 bases). The V end was cut by 0 bases, the J end by 0 bases, with 6 bases between. The CDR3 sequence is 15 residues long. Looked up from germline, CDR1 is SEHNR and CDR2 is FQNEAQ (reference sequence). The CDR3 region has the DNA TGTGCCAGCAGCTTAGCGCAGGGCTCTGGAAACACCATATATTTT. It is translated as CASSLAQGSGNTIYF.